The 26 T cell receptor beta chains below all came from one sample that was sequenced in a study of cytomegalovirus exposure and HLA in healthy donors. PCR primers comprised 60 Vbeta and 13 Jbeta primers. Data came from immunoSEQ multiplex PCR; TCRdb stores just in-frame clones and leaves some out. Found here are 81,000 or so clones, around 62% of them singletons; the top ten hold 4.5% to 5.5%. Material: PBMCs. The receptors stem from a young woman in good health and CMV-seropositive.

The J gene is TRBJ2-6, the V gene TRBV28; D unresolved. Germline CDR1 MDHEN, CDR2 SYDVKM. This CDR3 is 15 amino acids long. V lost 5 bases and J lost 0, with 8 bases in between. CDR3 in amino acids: CASSHYSSGANVLTF. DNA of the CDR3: TGTGCCAGCAGTCATTACAGCTCTGGGGCCAACGTCCTGACTTTC. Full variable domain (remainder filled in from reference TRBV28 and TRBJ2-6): DVKVTQSSRYLVKRTGEKVFLECVQDMDHENMFWYRQDPGLGLRLIYFSYDVKMKEKGDIPEGYSVSREKKERFSLILESASTNQTSMYLCASSHYSSGANVLTFGAGSRLTVL.

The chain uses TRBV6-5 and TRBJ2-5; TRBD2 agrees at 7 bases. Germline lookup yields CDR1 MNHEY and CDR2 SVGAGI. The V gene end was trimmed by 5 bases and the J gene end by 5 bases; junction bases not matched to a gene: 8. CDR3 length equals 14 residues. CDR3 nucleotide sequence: TGTGCCAGCAGTCGGGGGGTGAATCTCGAGACCCAGTACTTC. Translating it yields CASSRGVNLETQYF.

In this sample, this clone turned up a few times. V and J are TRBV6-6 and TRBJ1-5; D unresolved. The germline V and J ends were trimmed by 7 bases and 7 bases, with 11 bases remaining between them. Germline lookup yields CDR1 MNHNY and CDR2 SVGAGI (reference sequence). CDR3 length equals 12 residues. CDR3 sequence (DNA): TGTGCCAGCAACGGAGCCCGACAGCCCCAGCATTTT. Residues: CASNGARQPQHF.

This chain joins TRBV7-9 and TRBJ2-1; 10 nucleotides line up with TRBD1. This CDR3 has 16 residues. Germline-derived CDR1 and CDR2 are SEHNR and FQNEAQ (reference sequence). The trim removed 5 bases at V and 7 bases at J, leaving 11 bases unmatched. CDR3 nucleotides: TGTGCCAGCAGCCACACCGGGACAGGGGAGGGGAATGAGCAGTTCTTC. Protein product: CASSHTGTGEGNEQFF.

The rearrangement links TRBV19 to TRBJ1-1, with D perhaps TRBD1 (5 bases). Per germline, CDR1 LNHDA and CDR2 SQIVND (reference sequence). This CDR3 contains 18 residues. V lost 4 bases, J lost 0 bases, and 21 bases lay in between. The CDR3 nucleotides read TGTGCCAGTAGTAAGGGCCGGAGGGGTAATCGAATGAACACTGAAGCTTTCTTT. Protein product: CASSKGRRGNRMNTEAFF.

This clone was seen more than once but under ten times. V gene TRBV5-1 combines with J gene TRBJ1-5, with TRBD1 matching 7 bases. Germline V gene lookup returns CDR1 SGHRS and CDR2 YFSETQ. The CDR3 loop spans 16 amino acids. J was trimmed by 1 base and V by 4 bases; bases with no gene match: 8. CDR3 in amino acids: CASSQGDIGSNQPQHF. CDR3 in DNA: TGCGCCAGCAGCCAGGGGGACATCGGAAGCAATCAGCCCCAGCATTTT.

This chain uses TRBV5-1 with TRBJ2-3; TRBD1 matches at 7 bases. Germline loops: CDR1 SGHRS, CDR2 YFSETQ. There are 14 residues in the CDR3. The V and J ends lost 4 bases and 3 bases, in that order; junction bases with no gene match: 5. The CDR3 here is CASSLTGETDTQYF. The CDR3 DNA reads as TGCGCCAGCAGCCTAACAGGGGAGACAGATACGCAGTATTTT.

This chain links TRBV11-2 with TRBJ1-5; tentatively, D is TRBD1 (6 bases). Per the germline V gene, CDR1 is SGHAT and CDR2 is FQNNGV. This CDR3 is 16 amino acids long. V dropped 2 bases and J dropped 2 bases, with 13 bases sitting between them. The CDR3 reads CASSLTGRGGNQPQHF. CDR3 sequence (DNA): TGTGCCAGCAGCTTAACAGGCAGGGGAGGCAATCAGCCCCAGCATTTT.

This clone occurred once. Here the CDR3 reads CASIRSGFTDTQYF. The CDR3 region has the DNA TGTGCCAGCATAAGGTCGGGATTCACAGATACGCAGTATTTT. The chain links TRBV2 to TRBJ2-3; TRBD2 might be the D (5 bases). CDR1 SNHLY and CDR2 FYNNEI come from the germline V gene. V gave up 7 bases and J gave up 2 bases, with 13 bases separating them. The CDR3 spans 14 residues. Full variable domain (missing parts from reference TRBV2 and TRBJ2-3): EPEVTQTPSHQVTQMGQEVILRCVPISNHLYFYWYRQILGQKVEFLVSFYNNEISEKSEIFDDQFSVERPDGSNFTLKIRSTKLEDSAMYFCASIRSGFTDTQYFGPGTRLTVL.

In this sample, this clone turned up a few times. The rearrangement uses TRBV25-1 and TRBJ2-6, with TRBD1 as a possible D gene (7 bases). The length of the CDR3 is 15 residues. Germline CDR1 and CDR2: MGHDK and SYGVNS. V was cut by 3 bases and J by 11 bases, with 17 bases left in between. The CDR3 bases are TGTGCCAGCAGTGACCAGAGACAGGGAGGTTACGTCCTGACTTTC. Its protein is CASSDQRQGGYVLTF. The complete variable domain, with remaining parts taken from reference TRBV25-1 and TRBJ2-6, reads EADIYQTPRYLVIGTGKKITLECSQTMGHDKMYWYQQDPGMELHLIHYSYGVNSTEKGDLSSESTVSRIRTEHFPLTLESARPSHTSQYLCASSDQRQGGYVLTFGAGSRLTVL.

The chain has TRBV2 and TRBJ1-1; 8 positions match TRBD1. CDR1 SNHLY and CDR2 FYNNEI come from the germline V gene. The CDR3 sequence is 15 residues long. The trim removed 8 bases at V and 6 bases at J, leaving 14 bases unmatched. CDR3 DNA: TGTGCCAGCCAACCCCGGGCAGGGGGCTTGCCTGAAGCTTTCTTT. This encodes CASQPRAGGLPEAFF.

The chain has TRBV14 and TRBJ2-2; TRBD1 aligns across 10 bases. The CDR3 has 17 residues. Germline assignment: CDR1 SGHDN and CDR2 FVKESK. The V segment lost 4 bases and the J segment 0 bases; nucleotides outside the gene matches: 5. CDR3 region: CASSPRDRGANTGELFF. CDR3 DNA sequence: TGTGCCAGCAGCCCCCGGGACAGGGGCGCGAACACCGGGGAGCTGTTTTTT.

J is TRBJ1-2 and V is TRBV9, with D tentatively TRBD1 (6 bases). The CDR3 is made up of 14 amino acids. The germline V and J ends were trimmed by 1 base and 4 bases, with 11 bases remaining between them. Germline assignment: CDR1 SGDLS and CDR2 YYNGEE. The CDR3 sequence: CASSVSTGGYGYTF. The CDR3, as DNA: TGTGCCAGCAGCGTATCGACAGGCGGCTATGGCTACACCTTC.

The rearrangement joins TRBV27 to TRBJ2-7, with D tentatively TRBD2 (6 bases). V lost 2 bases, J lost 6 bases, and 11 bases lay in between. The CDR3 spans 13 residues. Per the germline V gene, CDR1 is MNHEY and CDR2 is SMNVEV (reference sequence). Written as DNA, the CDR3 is TGTGCCAGCAGTTTAACGGGACTTTCCGAGCAGTACTTC. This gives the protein CASSLTGLSEQYF.

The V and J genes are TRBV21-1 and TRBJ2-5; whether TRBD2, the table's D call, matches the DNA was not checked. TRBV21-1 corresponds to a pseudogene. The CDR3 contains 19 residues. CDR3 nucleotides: TGTGCCAGCAGCAAAAGCCTTGGGTCGGCGGAACCAAGGAGAGAGACCCAGTACTTC. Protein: CASSKSLGSAEPRRETQYF.

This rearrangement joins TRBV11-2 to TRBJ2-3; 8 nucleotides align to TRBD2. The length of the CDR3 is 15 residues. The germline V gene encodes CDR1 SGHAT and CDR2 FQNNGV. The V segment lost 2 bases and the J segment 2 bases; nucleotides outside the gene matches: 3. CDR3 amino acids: CASSLTGGATDTQYF. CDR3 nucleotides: TGTGCCAGCAGCTTAACCGGGGGGGCCACAGATACGCAGTATTTT.

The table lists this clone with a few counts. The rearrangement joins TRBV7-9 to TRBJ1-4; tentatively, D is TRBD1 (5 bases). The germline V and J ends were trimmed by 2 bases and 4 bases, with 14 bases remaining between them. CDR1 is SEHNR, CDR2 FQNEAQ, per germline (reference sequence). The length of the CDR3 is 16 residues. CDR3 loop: CASSLLRALGNEKLFF. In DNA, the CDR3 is TGTGCCAGCAGCTTACTCAGGGCTTTAGGTAATGAAAAACTGTTTTTT.

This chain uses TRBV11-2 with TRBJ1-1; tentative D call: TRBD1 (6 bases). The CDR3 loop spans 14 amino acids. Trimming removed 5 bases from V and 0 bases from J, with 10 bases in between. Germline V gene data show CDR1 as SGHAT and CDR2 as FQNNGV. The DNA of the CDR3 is TGTGCCAGCAGCCTGGACAGAGTGAACACTGAAGCTTTCTTT. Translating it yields CASSLDRVNTEAFF.

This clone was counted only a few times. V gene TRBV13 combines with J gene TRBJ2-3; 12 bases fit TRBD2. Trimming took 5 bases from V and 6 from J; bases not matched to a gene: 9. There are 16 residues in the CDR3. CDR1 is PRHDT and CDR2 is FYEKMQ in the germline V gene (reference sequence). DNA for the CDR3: TGTGCCAGCAGCCGCCGTTTACTAGCGGGGGGCGATACGCAGTATTTT. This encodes CASSRRLLAGGDTQYF.

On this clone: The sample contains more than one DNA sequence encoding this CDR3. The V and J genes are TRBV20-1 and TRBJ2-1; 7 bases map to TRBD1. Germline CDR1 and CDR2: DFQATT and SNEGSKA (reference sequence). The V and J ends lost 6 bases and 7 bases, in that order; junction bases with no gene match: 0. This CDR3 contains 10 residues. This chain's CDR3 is CSATGNEQFF. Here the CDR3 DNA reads TGCAGTGCGACAGGGAATGAGCAGTTCTTC.

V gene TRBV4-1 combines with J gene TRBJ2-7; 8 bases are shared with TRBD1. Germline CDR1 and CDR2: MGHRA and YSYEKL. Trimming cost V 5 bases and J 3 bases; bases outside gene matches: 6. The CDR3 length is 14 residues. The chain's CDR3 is CASSGTGTRYEQYF. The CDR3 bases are TGCGCCAGCAGCGGGACAGGTACCCGCTACGAGCAGTACTTC.

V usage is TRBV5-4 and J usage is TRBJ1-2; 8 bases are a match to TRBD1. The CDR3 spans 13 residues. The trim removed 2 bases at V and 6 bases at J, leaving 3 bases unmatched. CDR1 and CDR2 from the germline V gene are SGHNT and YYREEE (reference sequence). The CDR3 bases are TGTGCCAGCAGCTTCGACAGGGGCGATGGCTACACCTTC. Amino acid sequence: CASSFDRGDGYTF. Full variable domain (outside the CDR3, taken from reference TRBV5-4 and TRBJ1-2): ETGVTQSPTHLIKTRGQQVTLRCSSQSGHNTVSWYQQALGQGPQFIFQYYREEENGRGNFPPRFSGLQFPNYSSELNVNALELDDSALYLCASSFDRGDGYTFGSGTRLTVV.

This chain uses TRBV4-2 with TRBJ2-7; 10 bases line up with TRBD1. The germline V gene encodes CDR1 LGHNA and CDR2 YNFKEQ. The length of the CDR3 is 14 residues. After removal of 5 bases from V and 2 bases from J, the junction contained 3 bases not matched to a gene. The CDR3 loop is CASSAGQGPYEQYF. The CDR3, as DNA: TGTGCCAGCAGCGCGGGACAGGGGCCCTACGAGCAGTACTTC.

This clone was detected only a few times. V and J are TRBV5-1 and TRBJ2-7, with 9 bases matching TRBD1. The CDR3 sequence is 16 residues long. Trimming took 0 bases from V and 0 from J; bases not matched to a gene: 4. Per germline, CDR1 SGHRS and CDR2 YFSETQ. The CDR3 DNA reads TGCGCCAGCAGCTTGGGGGACAGGGCCCGCTCCTACGAGCAGTACTTC. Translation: CASSLGDRARSYEQYF.

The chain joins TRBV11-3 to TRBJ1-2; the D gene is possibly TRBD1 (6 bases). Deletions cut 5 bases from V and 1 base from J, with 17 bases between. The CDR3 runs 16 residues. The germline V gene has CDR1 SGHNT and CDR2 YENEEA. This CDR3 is CASSPHRAPNNYGYTF. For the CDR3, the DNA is TGTGCCAGCAGCCCTCACAGGGCGCCAAATAACTATGGCTACACCTTC.

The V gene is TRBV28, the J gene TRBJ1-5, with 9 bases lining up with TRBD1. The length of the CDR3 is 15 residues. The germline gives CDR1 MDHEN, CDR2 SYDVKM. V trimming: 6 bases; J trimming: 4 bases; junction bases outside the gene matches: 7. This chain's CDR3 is CASSRLGTGNQPQHF. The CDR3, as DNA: TGTGCCAGCAGCCGACTCGGGACAGGGAATCAGCCCCAGCATTTT. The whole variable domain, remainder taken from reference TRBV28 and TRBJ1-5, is DVKVTQSSRYLVKRTGEKVFLECVQDMDHENMFWYRQDPGLGLRLIYFSYDVKMKEKGDIPEGYSVSREKKERFSLILESASTNQTSMYLCASSRLGTGNQPQHFGDGTRLSIL.